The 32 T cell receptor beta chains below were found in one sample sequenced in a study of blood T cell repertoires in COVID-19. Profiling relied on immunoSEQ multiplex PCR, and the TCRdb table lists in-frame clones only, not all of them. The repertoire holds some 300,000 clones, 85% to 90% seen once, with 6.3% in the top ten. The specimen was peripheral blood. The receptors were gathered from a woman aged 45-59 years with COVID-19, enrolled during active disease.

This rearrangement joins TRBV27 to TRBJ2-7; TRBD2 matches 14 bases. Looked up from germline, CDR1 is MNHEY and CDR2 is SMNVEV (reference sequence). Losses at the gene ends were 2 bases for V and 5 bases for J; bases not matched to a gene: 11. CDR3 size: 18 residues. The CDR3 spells CASSLGLGLAGGVNEQYF. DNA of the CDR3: TGTGCCAGCAGTTTAGGGCTCGGACTAGCGGGAGGTGTTAACGAGCAGTACTTC.

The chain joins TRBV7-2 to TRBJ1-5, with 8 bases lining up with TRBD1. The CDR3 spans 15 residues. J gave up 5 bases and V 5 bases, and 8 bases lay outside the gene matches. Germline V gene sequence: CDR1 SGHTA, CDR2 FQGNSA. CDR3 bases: TGTGCCAGCAGCCCGAATACAGGGGGGGATCAGCCCCAGCATTTT. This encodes CASSPNTGGDQPQHF.

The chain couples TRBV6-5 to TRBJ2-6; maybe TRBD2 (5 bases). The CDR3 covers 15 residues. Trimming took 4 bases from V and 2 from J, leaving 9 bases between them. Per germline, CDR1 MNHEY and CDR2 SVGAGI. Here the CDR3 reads CASSSTGTGANVLTF. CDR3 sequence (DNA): TGTGCCAGCAGTTCTACGGGAACTGGGGCCAACGTCCTGACTTTC.

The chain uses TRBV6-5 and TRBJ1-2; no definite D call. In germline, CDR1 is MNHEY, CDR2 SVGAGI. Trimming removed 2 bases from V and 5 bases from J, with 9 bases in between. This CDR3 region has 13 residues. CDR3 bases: TGTGCCAGCAGTTACGAGGGAGTTTATGGCTACACCTTC. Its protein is CASSYEGVYGYTF.

Here the CDR3 DNA reads TGTGCCAGTAGTACGGACAGGGATGCCAAAAACATTCAGTACTTC. Its protein product is CASSTDRDAKNIQYF. The rearrangement links TRBV19 to TRBJ2-4; 8 bases line up with TRBD1. Germline CDR1 LNHDA, CDR2 SQIVND (reference sequence). This CDR3 has 15 amino acids. V shed 4 bases and J 1 base; nucleotides not matched to a gene: 3.

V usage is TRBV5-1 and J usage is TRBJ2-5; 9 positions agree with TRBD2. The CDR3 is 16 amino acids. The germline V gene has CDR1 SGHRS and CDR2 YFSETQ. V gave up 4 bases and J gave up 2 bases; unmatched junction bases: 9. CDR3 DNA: TGCGCCAGCAGCGGCGGGGGGGCGGGAGCGCAAGAGACCCAGTACTTC. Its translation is CASSGGGAGAQETQYF.

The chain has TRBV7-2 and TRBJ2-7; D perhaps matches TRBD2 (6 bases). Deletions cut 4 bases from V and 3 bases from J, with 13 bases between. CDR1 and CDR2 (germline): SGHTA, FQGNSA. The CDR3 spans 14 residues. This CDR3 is CASSSGVGFYEQYF. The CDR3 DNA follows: TGTGCCAGCAGCTCGGGGGTAGGGTTCTACGAGCAGTACTTC. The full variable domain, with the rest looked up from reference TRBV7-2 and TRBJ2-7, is GAGVSQSPSNKVTEKGKDVELRCDPISGHTALYWYRQSLGQGLEFLIYFQGNSAPDKSGLPSDRFSAERTGGSVSTLTIQRTQQEDSAVYLCASSSGVGFYEQYFGPGTRLTVT.

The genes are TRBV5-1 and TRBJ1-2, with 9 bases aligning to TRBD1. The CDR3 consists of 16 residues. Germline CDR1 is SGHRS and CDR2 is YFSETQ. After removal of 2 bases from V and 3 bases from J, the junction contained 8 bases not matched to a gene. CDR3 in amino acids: CASSFGDRVMYYGYTF. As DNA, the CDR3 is TGCGCCAGCAGCTTCGGGGACAGGGTAATGTACTATGGCTACACCTTC.

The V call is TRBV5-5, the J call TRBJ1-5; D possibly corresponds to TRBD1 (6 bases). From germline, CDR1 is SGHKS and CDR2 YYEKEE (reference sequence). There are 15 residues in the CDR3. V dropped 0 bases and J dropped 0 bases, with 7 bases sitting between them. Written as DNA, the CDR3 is TGTGCCAGCAGCTTGGAAGGGGGTAGCAATCAGCCCCAGCATTTT. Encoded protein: CASSLEGGSNQPQHF. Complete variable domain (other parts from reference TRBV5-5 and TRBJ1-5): DAGVTQSPTHLIKTRGQQVTLRCSPISGHKSVSWYQQVLGQGPQFIFQYYEKEERGRGNFPDRFSARQFPNYSSELNVNALLLGDSALYLCASSLEGGSNQPQHFGDGTRLSIL.

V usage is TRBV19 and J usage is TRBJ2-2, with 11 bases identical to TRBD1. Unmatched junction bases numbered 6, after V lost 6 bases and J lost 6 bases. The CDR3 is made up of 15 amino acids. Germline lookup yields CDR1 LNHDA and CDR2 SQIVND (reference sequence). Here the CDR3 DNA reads TGTGCCAGTAGCCCGGGACAGGGGGTTTCCGGGGAGCTGTTTTTT. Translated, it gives CASSPGQGVSGELFF. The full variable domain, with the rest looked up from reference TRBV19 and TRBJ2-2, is DGGITQSPKYLFRKEGQNVTLSCEQNLNHDAMYWYRQDPGQGLRLIYYSQIVNDFQKGDIAEGYSVSREKKESFPLTVTSAQKNPTAFYLCASSPGQGVSGELFFGEGSRLTVL.

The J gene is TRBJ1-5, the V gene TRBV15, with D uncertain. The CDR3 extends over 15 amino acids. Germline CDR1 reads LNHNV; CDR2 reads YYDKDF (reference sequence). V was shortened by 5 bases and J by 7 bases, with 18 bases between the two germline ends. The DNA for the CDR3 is TGTGCCACCAGCTCCGGTCCCGGCCGGCGGCAGCCCCAGCATTTT. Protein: CATSSGPGRRQPQHF.

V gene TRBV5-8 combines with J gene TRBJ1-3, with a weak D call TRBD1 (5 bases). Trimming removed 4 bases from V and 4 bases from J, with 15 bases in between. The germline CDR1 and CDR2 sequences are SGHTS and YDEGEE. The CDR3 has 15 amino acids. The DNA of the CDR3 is TGTGCCAGCAGCCGTTCGTGGGGCTCGGGAAACACCATATATTTT. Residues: CASSRSWGSGNTIYF.

The CDR3 protein is CASSVKQGNTEAFF. The CDR3 coding sequence is TGTGCCAGCAGCGTAAAACAGGGAAACACTGAAGCTTTCTTT. This rearrangement joins TRBV7-8 to TRBJ1-1; a possible D gene is TRBD1 (6 bases). The CDR3 spans 14 residues. Trimming removed 5 bases from V and 2 bases from J, with 12 bases in between. The germline gives CDR1 SGHVS, CDR2 FQNEAQ.

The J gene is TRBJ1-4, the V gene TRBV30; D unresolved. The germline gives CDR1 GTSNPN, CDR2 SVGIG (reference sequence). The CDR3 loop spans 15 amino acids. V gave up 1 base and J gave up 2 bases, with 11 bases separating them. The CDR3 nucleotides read TGTGCCTGGAGTGACACCTTCGGGACTAATGAAAAACTGTTTTTT. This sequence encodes CAWSDTFGTNEKLFF.

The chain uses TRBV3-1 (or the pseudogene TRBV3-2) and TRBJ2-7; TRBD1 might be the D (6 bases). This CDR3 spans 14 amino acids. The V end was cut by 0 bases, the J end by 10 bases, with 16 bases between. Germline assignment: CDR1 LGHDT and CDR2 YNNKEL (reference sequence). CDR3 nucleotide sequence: TGTGCCAGCAGCCAAGATCGAGACGGGACAACTCAGTACTTC. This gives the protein CASSQDRDGTTQYF.

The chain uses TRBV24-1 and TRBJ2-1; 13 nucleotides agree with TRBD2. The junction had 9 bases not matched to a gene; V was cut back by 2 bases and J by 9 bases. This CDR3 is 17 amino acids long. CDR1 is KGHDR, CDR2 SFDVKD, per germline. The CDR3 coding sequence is TGTGCCACCAGTGATTCCCTTACTAGCGGGAGGGCCGGTGAGCAGTTCTTC. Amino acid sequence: CATSDSLTSGRAGEQFF.

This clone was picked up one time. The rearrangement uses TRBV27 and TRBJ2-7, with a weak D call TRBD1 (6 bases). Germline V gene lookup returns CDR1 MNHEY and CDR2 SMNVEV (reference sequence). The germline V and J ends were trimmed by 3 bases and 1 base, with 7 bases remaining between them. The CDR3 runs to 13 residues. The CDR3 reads CASSLGHSYEQYF. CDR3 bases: TGTGCCAGCAGTTTGGGACATTCCTACGAGCAGTACTTC.

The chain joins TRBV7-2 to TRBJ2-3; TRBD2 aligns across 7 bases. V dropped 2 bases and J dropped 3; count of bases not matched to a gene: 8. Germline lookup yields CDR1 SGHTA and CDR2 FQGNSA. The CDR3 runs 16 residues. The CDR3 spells CASSLQLATSTDTQYF. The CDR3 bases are TGTGCCAGCAGCTTACAACTAGCGACTAGTACAGATACGCAGTATTTT. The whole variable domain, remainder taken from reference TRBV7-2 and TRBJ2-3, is GAGVSQSPSNKVTEKGKDVELRCDPISGHTALYWYRQSLGQGLEFLIYFQGNSAPDKSGLPSDRFSAERTGGSVSTLTIQRTQQEDSAVYLCASSLQLATSTDTQYFGPGTRLTVL.

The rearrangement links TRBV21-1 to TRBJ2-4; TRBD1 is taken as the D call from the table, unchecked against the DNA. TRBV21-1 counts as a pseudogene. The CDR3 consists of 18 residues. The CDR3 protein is CASSKEGGILLAKNIQYF. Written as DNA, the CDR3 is TGTGCCAGCAGCAAAGAAGGGGGTATCTTGTTAGCCAAAAACATTCAGTACTTC.

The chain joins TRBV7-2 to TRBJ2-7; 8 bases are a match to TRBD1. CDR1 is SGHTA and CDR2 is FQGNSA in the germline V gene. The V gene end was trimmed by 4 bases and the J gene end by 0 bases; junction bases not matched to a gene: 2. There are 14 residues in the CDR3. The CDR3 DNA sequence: TGTGCCAGCAGCTCAGGACAGGGCTCCTACGAGCAGTACTTC. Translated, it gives CASSSGQGSYEQYF.

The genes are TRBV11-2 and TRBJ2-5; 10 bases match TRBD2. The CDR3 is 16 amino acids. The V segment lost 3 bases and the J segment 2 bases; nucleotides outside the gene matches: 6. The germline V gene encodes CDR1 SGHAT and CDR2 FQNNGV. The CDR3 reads CASSFYGLADQETQYF. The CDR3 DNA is TGTGCCAGCAGCTTCTACGGACTAGCGGATCAAGAGACCCAGTACTTC.

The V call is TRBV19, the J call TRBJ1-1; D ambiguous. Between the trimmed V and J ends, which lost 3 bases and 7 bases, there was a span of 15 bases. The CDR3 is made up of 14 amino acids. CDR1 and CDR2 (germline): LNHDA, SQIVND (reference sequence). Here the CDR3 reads CASSILTFRGEAFF. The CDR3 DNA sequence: TGTGCCAGTAGTATCTTGACCTTCCGGGGTGAAGCTTTCTTT.

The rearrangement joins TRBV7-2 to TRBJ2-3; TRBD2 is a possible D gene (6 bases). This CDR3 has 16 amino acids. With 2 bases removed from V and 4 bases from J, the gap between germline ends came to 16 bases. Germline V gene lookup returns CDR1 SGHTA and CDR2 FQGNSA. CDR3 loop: CASSLYGPSGSDTQYF. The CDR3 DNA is TGTGCCAGCAGCTTATATGGGCCAAGCGGGTCAGATACGCAGTATTTT.

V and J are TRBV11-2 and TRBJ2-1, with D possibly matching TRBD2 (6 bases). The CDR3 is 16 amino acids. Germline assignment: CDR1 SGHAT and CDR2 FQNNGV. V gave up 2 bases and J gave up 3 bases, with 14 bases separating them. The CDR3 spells CASSLQLGEVYNEQFF. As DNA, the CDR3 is TGTGCCAGCAGCTTACAACTAGGGGAGGTCTACAATGAGCAGTTCTTC.

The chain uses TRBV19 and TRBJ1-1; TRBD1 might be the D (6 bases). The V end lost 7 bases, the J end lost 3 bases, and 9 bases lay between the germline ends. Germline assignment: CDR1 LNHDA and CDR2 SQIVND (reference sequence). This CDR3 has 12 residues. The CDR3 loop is CASTTGYTEAFF. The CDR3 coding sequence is TGTGCCAGTACTACAGGGTACACTGAAGCTTTCTTT.

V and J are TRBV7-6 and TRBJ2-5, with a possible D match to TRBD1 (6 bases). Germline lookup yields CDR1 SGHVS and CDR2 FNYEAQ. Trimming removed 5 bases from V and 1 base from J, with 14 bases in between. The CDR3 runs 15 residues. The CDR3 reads CASSGVTGTQETQYF. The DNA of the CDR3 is TGTGCCAGCAGCGGAGTGACAGGCACCCAAGAGACCCAGTACTTC.

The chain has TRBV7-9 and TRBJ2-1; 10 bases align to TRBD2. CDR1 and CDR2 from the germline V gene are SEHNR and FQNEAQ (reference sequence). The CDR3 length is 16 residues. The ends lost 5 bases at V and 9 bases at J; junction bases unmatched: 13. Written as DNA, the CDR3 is TGTGCCAGCAGCCCTCCTGGTAGCGGGAGGACAGGTGAGCAGTTCTTC. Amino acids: CASSPPGSGRTGEQFF.

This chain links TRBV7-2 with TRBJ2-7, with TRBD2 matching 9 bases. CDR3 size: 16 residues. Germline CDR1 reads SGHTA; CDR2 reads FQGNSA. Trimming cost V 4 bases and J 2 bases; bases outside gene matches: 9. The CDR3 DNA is TGTGCCAGCAGCTCGCTAGCGGGATCAGAGACCTACGAGCAGTACTTC. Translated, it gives CASSSLAGSETYEQYF.

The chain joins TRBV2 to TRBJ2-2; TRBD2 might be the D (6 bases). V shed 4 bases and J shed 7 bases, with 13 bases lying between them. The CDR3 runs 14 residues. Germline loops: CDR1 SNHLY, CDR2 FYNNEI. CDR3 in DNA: TGTGCCAGCAGTGCGGACGGGGGTGTCGGGGAGCTGTTTTTT. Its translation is CASSADGGVGELFF.

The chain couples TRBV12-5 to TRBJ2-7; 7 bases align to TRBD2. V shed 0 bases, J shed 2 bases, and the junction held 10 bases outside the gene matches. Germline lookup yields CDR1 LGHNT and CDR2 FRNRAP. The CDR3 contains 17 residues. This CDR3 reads CASGLVSGGSGTYEQYF. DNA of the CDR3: TGTGCTAGTGGTTTGGTAAGCGGCGGGAGTGGCACCTACGAGCAGTACTTC. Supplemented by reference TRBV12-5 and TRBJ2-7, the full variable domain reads DARVTQTPRHKVTEMGQEVTMRCQPILGHNTVFWYRQTMMQGLELLAYFRNRAPLDDSGMPKDRFSAEMPDATLATLKIQPSEPRDSAVYFCASGLVSGGSGTYEQYFGPGTRLTVT.

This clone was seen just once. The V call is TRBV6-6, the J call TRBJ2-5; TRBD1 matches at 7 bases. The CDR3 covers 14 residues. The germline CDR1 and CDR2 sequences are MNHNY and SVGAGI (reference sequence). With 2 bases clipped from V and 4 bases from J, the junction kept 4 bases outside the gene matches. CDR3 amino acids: CASSYPGGRETQYF. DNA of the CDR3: TGTGCCAGCAGTTACCCAGGGGGTCGAGAGACCCAGTACTTC.

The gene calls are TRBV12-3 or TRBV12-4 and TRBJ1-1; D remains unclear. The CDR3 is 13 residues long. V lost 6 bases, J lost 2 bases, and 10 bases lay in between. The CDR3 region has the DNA TGTGCCAGCAGATTCTCAGGAAACACTGAAGCTTTCTTT. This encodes CASRFSGNTEAFF.